Sequencing of this T cell receptor (beta chain) was carried out in a study of shared clonotypes between healthy human individuals. General study findings and limits: A reduction in generation probabilities was seen for non-shared clonotypes relative to those shared by all four donors.

About this clone: Its antigen is unidentified.

Assay used: immunoSEQ multiplex PCR; TCRdb lists only in-frame clones, some missing. The sample holds a few hundred thousand clones, approximately 97% seen once. CDR1 SGHAT and CDR2 FQNNGV come from the germline V gene. The V end was cut by 1 base, the J end by 8 bases, with 17 bases between. This CDR3 is 15 amino acids long. Memory CD4+ cells were the fraction left after CD45RA+ naive selection. The source material was naive CD4+ T cells sorted from blood. Subset in this sample: CD45RA+ positively selected. This receptor was obtained from a young woman in good health. The genes are TRBV11-2 and TRBJ1-2; D is uncertain. The CDR3 sequence is CASSLGGRKNGGYTF. CDR3 nucleotide sequence: TGTGCCAGCAGCTTAGGTGGCAGGAAAAACGGGGGCTACACCTTC. Filled out from reference TRBV11-2 and TRBJ1-2, the complete variable domain reads EAGVAQSPRYKIIEKRQSVAFWCNPISGHATLYWYQQILGQGPKLLIQFQNNGVVDDSQLPKDRFSAERLKGVDSTLKIQPAKLEDSAVYLCASSLGGRKNGGYTFGSGTRLTVV.